Below are 25 T cell receptor beta chains sequenced from a single sample in a study of CD8 T cells in ankylosing spondylitis. A single record per CDR3 protein comes from TCRdb applying MiXCR to the 5' RACE reads. This sample has around 250,000 distinct CDR3 sequences; 18% occur once, and the top ten carry about a third. Material: blood, either unsorted or a sorted T cell fraction (not recorded which). Receptors originate from a male donor with ankylosing spondylitis or in good health (not recorded which).

The chain couples TRBV7-9 to TRBJ2-5; D is tentatively TRBD1 or TRBD2 (5 bases each). V lost 6 bases to trimming and J lost 4 bases, with 21 bases between them. The CDR3 has 16 amino acids. CDR1 and CDR2 (germline): SEHNR, FQNEAQ (reference sequence). The CDR3 DNA is TGTGCCAGCAGTAGCCTCTTGGGGGAAGTGGGAGAGACCCAGTACTTC. This encodes CASSSLLGEVGETQYF.

V gene TRBV6-2 or TRBV6-3 combines with J gene TRBJ1-5; D unresolved. CDR3 length: 12 amino acids. The germline V and J ends were trimmed by 11 bases and 4 bases, with 12 bases remaining between them. CDR1 is MNHEY and CDR2 is SVGEGT in the germline V gene. CDR3 bases: TGTGCCGGGAAGGGTGGAAATCAGCCCCAGCATTTT. The encoded protein is CAGKGGNQPQHF.

The CDR3 bases are TGTGCCAGCAACCTAGCGGGAGCTCTTGAGCAGTTCTTC. It yields the protein CASNLAGALEQFF. The chain carries TRBV5-4 and TRBJ2-1, with TRBD2 identical over 10 bases. Germline values: CDR1 SGHNT, CDR2 YYREEE (reference sequence). CDR3 size: 13 residues. V lost 6 bases to trimming and J lost 9 bases; unmatched junction nucleotides: 6.

There are a few counts of this clonotype. The chain is built from TRBV4-2 and TRBJ2-2; TRBD2 agrees at 8 bases. Germline V gives CDR1 LGHNA, CDR2 YNFKEQ. This CDR3 is 16 amino acids long. Trimming cost V 0 bases and J 4 bases; bases outside gene matches: 4. CDR3 in DNA: TGTGCCAGCAGCCAAGAATCTAGCGGGCTCACCGGGGAGCTGTTTTTT. It yields the protein CASSQESSGLTGELFF.

The chain combines TRBV12-3 or TRBV12-4 with TRBJ2-1; TRBD2 might be the D (5 bases). CDR3 length: 18 amino acids. V was shortened by 1 base and J by 2 bases, with 18 bases between the two germline ends. In DNA, the CDR3 is TGTGCCAGCAGTTTAGTTGTAGGTGGGCTAGCTCCCTACAATGAGCAGTTCTTC. Its protein is CASSLVVGGLAPYNEQFF.

This chain links TRBV4-3 with TRBJ1-1; unclear D gene. Between the trimmed V and J ends, which lost 0 bases and 3 bases, there was a span of 11 bases. Germline assignment: CDR1 LGHNA and CDR2 YSLEER. The CDR3 is 15 amino acids. The CDR3 DNA is TGCGCCAGCAGCCAAGACGCGAACTCCTACACTGAAGCTTTCTTT. Its protein is CASSQDANSYTEAFF.

This clonotype was seen only a few times. The V call is TRBV11-2, the J call TRBJ2-7; 7 bases align to TRBD2. The V segment lost 1 base and the J segment 5 bases; nucleotides outside the gene matches: 14. The CDR3 extends over 17 amino acids. CDR1 SGHAT and CDR2 FQNNGV come from the germline V gene. CDR3 DNA sequence: TGTGCCAGCAGCTTAGCACCTACGGGCGGACTAGAGGACGAGCAGTACTTC. Amino acids: CASSLAPTGGLEDEQYF.

The genes are TRBV4-1 and TRBJ2-7; TRBD1 or TRBD2 may be the D gene (6 bases each). The length of the CDR3 is 17 residues. Germline loops: CDR1 MGHRA, CDR2 YSYEKL. Deletions cut 1 base from V and 0 bases from J, with 16 bases between. In DNA, the CDR3 is TGCGCCAGCAGCCAAGTTTGGGGGGCCTACAGCTCCTACGAGCAGTACTTC. It codes for CASSQVWGAYSSYEQYF.

This clonotype was detected only a few times. This rearrangement joins TRBV4-2 to TRBJ2-3, with unresolved D. Germline V gene data show CDR1 as LGHNA and CDR2 as YNFKEQ. V dropped 1 base and J dropped 0 bases, with 5 bases sitting between them. There are 14 residues in the CDR3. The CDR3 reads CASSQVVSTDTQYF. The CDR3 DNA follows: TGTGCCAGCAGCCAAGTTGTCAGCACAGATACGCAGTATTTT.

This clonotype has only a few counts. The chain employs TRBV5-5 and TRBJ2-5; D not certain. CDR1 is SGHKS, CDR2 YYEKEE, per germline (reference sequence). This CDR3 has 12 residues. The germline V and J ends were trimmed by 0 bases and 9 bases, with 9 bases remaining between them. The CDR3 DNA sequence: TGTGCCAGCAGCTTGGAATCATTGGCCCAGTACTTC. This sequence encodes CASSLESLAQYF.

This clonotype was observed at least ten times. The rearrangement uses TRBV4-1 and TRBJ2-7; D is ambiguous. The CDR3 consists of 15 residues. Trimming cost V 0 bases and J 4 bases, with 13 bases left between them. The V gene's germline CDR1 is MGHRA and CDR2 YSYEKL. In DNA form, the CDR3 reads TGCGCCAGCAGCCAAGATCCAGAGAGGTTTTACGAGCAGTACTTC. Amino acids: CASSQDPERFYEQYF.

The chain uses TRBV5-5 and TRBJ1-1; 9 bases match TRBD1. The CDR3 extends over 17 amino acids. Germline values: CDR1 SGHKS, CDR2 YYEKEE (reference sequence). J was trimmed by 5 bases and V by 4 bases; bases with no gene match: 15. The CDR3 DNA sequence: TGTGCCAGCAGCCGTACCGGGACAGGGAATGTGAGAACTGAAGCTTTCTTT. Protein: CASSRTGTGNVRTEAFF.

This clonotype was seen many times. The chain combines TRBV6-5 with TRBJ2-7, with 7 nucleotides matching TRBD2. The ends lost 0 bases at V and 3 bases at J; junction bases unmatched: 5. CDR1 is MNHEY and CDR2 is SVGAGI in the germline V gene. CDR3 length: 15 residues. The DNA of the CDR3 is TGTGCCAGCAGTTACTCGGGGCCTAGCGGCTACGAGCAGTACTTC. Translation gives CASSYSGPSGYEQYF.

This clonotype was seen at least ten times. This chain uses TRBV7-8 with TRBJ2-1; TRBD2 matches 7 bases. The germline CDR1 and CDR2 sequences are SGHVS and FQNEAQ. V lost 3 bases to trimming and J lost 7 bases; unmatched junction nucleotides: 12. The CDR3 extends over 16 amino acids. CDR3 protein: CASSFYSGALGNEQFF. In DNA, the CDR3 is TGTGCCAGCAGCTTTTACAGCGGGGCCCTCGGGAATGAGCAGTTCTTC.

This clonotype showed up just a few times. The chain joins TRBV7-3 to TRBJ2-7; D call uncertain. V was clipped by 3 bases and J by 5 bases, with 14 bases between them. CDR1 is SGHTA and CDR2 is FQGTGA in the germline V gene. CDR3 length equals 14 residues. The DNA for the CDR3 is TGTGCCAGCAGCTTCGGGTTCTCTCCCCACGAGCAGTACTTC. This translates into CASSFGFSPHEQYF.

The chain is built from TRBV11-2 and TRBJ2-1, with D possibly TRBD2 on 6 matching bases. Trimming removed 0 bases from V and 2 bases from J, with 11 bases in between. This CDR3 comprises 16 residues. The germline V gene has CDR1 SGHAT and CDR2 FQNNGV. DNA for the CDR3: TGTGCCAGCAGCTTAGATCTACTAGCTACCTACAATGAGCAGTTCTTC. Amino acid sequence: CASSLDLLATYNEQFF.

J is TRBJ2-7 and V is TRBV12-3 or TRBV12-4; 9 nucleotides line up with TRBD2. V was clipped by 4 bases and J by 2 bases; unmatched bases: 3. CDR3 length: 14 residues. The DNA for the CDR3 is TGTGCCAGCAGTTCGAGGACTAGCGCCTACGAGCAGTACTTC. Amino acids: CASSSRTSAYEQYF.

The sample holds one count of this clonotype. The rearrangement uses TRBV6-2 or TRBV6-3 and TRBJ2-3; 10 bases line up with TRBD2. The CDR3 loop spans 16 amino acids. Germline CDR1 and CDR2: MNHEY and SVGEGT. The junction had 3 bases not matched to a gene; V was cut back by 2 bases and J by 1 base. CDR3 DNA sequence: TGTGCCAGCAGTTACCCCACTAGCGGGGGCACAGATACGCAGTATTTT. Translating it yields CASSYPTSGGTDTQYF.

This clonotype was seen only a few times. The chain carries TRBV3-1 and TRBJ2-7; no clear D. The V gene lost 1 base and the J gene lost 4 bases, with 20 bases spanning the gap. CDR1 is LGHDT, CDR2 YNNKEL, per germline (reference sequence). The CDR3 runs to 17 residues. CDR3 amino acids: CASSQGGSLVFPYEQYF. The CDR3, as DNA: TGTGCCAGCAGCCAAGGTGGCAGCCTTGTTTTTCCTTACGAGCAGTACTTC.

J is TRBJ2-1 and V is TRBV27; 8 nucleotides match TRBD2. V shed 2 bases and J 8 bases; nucleotides not matched to a gene: 17. Germline CDR1 reads MNHEY; CDR2 reads SMNVEV (reference sequence). The length of the CDR3 is 18 residues. CDR3 DNA: TGTGCCAGCAGTTTAAATAAGGCTAGCGGGCAGGGATGGCATGAGCAGTTCTTC. This codes for CASSLNKASGQGWHEQFF.

This chain uses TRBV6-2 or TRBV6-3 with TRBJ2-1, with D possibly TRBD2 on 5 matching bases. The CDR3 contains 13 residues. V was shortened by 2 bases and J by 10 bases, with 12 bases between the two germline ends. The germline V gene has CDR1 MNHEY and CDR2 SVGEGT. CDR3 sequence (DNA): TGTGCCAGCAGTTACCCTCCCCAGCGGGAGCAGTTCTTC. Its protein product is CASSYPPQREQFF.

J is TRBJ2-5 and V is TRBV5-8, with D hard to call. Trimming left V 0 bases short and J 5 bases short, with 11 bases between. The CDR3 sequence is 14 residues long. Germline CDR1 and CDR2: SGHTS and YDEGEE. Here the CDR3 DNA reads TGTGCCAGCAGCTTGGGGGCCCGTGGGGAGACCCAGTACTTC. Translated: CASSLGARGETQYF. Full variable domain (missing parts from reference TRBV5-8 and TRBJ2-5): EAGVTQSPTHLIKTRGQQATLRCSPISGHTSVYWYQQALGLGLQFLLWYDEGEERNRGNFPPRFSGRQFPNYSSELNVNALELEDSALYLCASSLGARGETQYFGPGTRLLVL.

This clonotype has ten or more counts. The gene calls are TRBV27 and TRBJ1-4; weak D call: TRBD1 (6 bases). V was clipped by 6 bases and J by 6 bases, with 17 bases between them. The length of the CDR3 is 15 residues. Germline V CDR1 and CDR2: MNHEY, SMNVEV (reference sequence). The CDR3 bases are TGTGCCAGCAGCCCGATCGGGGGGGGGCATGAAAAACTGTTTTTT. This gives the protein CASSPIGGGHEKLFF. The full variable domain, its missing parts supplied by reference TRBV27 and TRBJ1-4, is EAQVTQNPRYLITVTGKKLTVTCSQNMNHEYMSWYRQDPGLGLRQIYYSMNVEVTDKGDVPEGYKVSRKEKRNFPLILESPSPNQTSLYFCASSPIGGGHEKLFFGSGTQLSVL.

This clonotype came up a few times. The gene calls are TRBV4-1 and TRBJ1-1; no definite D call. Germline values: CDR1 MGHRA, CDR2 YSYEKL. Trimming removed 3 bases from V and 4 bases from J, with 9 bases in between. The length of the CDR3 is 13 residues. The CDR3 coding sequence is TGCGCCAGCAGCCATGAGGGTAGCACTGAAGCTTTCTTT. Its translation: CASSHEGSTEAFF.

The chain links TRBV4-3 to TRBJ2-1; D may be TRBD2 (6 bases). Trimming stripped 4 bases from V and 6 bases from J, with 16 bases between. Germline V gene lookup returns CDR1 LGHNA and CDR2 YSLEER. The CDR3 is 15 residues long. The CDR3 DNA sequence: TGCGCCAGCAGCCCATCGGGAGTGGGGGGCAATGAGCAGTTCTTC. Translating gives CASSPSGVGGNEQFF.